This entry is about one T cell receptor beta chain. What it binds is not known. The V segment lost 4 bases and the J segment 2 bases; nucleotides outside the gene matches: 5. Germline-derived CDR1 and CDR2 are GTSNPN and SVGIG (reference sequence). The CDR3 sequence is 14 residues long. MiXCR, applied by TCRdb to the RT-PCR reads, yields one record per CDR3 protein. The data show about 800,000 distinct CDR3 sequences, with around 20% seen just once and 10% to 13% held by the top ten. This record belongs to a study of response to subunit inactivated influenza vaccine. Study-wide results and limits: Authors suggested that a seasonal influenza vaccination recruits few new T cells each time.

The specimen was PBMCs from blood, collected 5 days after vaccination. The V gene is TRBV30, the J gene TRBJ2-1, with 7 bases that match TRBD2. The clonotype comes from a man between 50 and 59 years old who received an inactivated influenza vaccine. The CDR3 sequence: CAWNTGGPYNEQFF. In DNA, the CDR3 is TGTGCCTGGAATACGGGGGGTCCCTACAATGAGCAGTTCTTC.